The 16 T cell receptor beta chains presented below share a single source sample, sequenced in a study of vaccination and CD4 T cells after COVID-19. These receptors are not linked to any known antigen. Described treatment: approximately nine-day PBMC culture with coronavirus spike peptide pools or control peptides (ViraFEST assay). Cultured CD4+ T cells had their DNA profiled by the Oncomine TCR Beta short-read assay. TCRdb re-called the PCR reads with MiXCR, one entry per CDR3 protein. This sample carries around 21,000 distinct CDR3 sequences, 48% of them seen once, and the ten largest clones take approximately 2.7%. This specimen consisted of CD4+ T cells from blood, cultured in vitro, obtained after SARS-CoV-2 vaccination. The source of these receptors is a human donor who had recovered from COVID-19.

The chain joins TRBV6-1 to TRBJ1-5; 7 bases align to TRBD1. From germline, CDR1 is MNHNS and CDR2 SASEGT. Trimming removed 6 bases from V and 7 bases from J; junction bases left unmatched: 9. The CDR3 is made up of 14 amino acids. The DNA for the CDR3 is TGTGCCAGCAGAGGAGGGGGCGCACGGCAGCCCCAGCATTTT. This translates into CASRGGGARQPQHF.

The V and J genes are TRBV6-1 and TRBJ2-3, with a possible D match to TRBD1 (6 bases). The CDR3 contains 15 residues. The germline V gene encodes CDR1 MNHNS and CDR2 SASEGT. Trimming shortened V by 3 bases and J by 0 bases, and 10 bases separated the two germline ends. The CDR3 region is CASSDRGQSTDTQYF. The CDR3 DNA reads TGTGCCAGCAGTGACAGGGGACAAAGCACAGATACGCAGTATTTT.

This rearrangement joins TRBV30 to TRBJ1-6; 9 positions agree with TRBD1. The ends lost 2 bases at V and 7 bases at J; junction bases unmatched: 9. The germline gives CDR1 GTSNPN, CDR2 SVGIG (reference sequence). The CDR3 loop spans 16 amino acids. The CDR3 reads CAWSFSVGQGNSPLHF. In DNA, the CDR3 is TGTGCCTGGAGTTTTTCCGTGGGACAGGGAAATTCACCCCTCCACTTT.

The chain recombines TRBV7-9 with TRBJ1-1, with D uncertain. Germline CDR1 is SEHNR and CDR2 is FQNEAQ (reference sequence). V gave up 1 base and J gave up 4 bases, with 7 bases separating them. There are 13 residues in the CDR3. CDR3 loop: CASSLGEGTEAFF. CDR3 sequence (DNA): TGTGCCAGCAGCTTAGGGGAGGGCACTGAAGCTTTCTTT.

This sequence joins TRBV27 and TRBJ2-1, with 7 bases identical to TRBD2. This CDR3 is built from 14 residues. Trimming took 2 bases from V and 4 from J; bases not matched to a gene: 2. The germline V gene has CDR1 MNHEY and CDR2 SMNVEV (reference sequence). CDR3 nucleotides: TGTGCCAGCAGTTTACTAGCGGTTTACAATGAGCAGTTCTTC. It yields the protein CASSLLAVYNEQFF.

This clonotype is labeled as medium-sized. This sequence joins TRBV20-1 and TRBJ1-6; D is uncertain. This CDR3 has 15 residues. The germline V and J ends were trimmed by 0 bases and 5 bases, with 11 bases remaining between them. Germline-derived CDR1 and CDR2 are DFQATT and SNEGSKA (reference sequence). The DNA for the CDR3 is TGCAGTGCTAGAGATCACGGAGGGAATAATTCACCCCTCCACTTT. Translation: CSARDHGGNNSPLHF.

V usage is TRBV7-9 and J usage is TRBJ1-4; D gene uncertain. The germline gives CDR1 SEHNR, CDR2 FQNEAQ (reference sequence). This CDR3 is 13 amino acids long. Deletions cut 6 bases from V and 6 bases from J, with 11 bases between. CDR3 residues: CASRPLTDEKLFF. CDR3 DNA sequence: TGTGCCAGCAGACCCCTGACGGATGAAAAACTGTTTTTT.

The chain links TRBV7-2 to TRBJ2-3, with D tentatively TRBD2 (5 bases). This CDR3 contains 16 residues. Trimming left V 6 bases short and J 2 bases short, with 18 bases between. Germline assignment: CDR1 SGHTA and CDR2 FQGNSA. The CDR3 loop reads CASRKRASRDTDTQYF. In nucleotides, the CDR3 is TGTGCCAGCAGAAAACGGGCTAGCCGAGACACAGATACGCAGTATTTT.

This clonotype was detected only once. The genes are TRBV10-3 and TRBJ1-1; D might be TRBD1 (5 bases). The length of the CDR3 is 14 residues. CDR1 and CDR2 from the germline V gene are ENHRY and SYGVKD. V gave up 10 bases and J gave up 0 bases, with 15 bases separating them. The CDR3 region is CATGSGQMNTEAFF. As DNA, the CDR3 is TGTGCCACGGGTAGCGGACAAATGAACACTGAAGCTTTCTTT.

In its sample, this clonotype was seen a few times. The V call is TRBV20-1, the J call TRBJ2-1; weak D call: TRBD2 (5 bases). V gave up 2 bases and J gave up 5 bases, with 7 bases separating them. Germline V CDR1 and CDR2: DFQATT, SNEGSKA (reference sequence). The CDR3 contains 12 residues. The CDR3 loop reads CSARRLNNEQFF. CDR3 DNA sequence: TGCAGTGCTAGAAGACTAAACAATGAGCAGTTCTTC.

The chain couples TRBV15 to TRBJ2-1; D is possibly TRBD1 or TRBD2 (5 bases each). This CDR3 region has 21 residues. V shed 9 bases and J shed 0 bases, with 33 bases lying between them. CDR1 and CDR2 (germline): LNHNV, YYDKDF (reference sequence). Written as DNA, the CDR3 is TGTGCCACTATGACTAAATCGAAGGGGAAATCCCTTCCTAGCTCCTACAATGAGCAGTTCTTC. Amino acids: CATMTKSKGKSLPSSYNEQFF.

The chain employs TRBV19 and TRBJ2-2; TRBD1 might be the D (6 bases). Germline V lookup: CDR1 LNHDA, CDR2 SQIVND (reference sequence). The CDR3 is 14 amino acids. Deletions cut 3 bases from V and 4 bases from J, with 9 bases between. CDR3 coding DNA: TGTGCCAGTAGTATCTTGGGGGCCACCGGGGAGCTGTTTTTT. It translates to CASSILGATGELFF.

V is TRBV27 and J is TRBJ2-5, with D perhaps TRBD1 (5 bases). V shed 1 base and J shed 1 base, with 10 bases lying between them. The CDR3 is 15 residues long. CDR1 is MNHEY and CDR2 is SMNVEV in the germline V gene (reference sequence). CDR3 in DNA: TGTGCCAGCAGTTTATTAGGCAGGGCCCAAGAGACCCAGTACTTC. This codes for CASSLLGRAQETQYF.

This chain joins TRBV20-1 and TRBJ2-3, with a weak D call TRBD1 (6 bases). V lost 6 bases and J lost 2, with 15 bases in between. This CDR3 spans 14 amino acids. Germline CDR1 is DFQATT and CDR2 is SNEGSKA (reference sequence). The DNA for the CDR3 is TGCAGTGCCAACAGACAGGACTTCACAGATACGCAGTATTTT. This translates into CSANRQDFTDTQYF.

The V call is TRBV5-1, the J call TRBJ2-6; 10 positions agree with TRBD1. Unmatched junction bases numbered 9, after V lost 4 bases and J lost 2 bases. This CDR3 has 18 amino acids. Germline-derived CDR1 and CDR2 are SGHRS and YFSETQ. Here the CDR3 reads CASSGGKTGGPGANVLTF. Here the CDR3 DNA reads TGCGCCAGCAGCGGGGGGAAGACAGGGGGCCCTGGGGCCAACGTCCTGACTTTC.

For the CDR3, the DNA is TGCAGTGCTCAGAGACAGAACTATGGCTACACCTTC. Translating gives CSAQRQNYGYTF. V and J are TRBV20-1 and TRBJ1-2, with D perhaps TRBD1 (5 bases). This CDR3 is 12 amino acids long. Deletions cut 5 bases from V and 2 bases from J, with 9 bases between. Germline loops: CDR1 DFQATT, CDR2 SNEGSKA (reference sequence).